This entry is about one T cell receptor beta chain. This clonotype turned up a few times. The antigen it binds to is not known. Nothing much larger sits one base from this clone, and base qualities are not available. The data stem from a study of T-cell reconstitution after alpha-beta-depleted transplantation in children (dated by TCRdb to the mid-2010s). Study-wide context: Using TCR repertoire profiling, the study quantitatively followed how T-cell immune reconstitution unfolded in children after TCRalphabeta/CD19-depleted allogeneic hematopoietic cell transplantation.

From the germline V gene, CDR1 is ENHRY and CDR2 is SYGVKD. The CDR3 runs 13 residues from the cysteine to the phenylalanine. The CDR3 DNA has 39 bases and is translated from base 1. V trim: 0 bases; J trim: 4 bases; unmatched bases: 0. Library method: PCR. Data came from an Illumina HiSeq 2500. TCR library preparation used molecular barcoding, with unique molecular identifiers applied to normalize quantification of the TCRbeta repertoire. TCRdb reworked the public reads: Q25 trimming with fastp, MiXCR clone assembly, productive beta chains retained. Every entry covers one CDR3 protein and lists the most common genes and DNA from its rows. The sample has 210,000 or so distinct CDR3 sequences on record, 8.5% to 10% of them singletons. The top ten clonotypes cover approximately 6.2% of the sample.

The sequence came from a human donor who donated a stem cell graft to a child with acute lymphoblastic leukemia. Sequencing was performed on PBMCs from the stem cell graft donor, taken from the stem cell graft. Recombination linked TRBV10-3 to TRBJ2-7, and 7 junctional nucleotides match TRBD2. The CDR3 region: CAISESAGYEQYF. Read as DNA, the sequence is TGTGCCATCAGTGAGTCAGCGGGGTACGAGCAGTACTTC.